Each of the 21 T cell receptor beta chains below was sequenced from the same sample in a study of T cells expressing NK-cell markers. TCRdb processed the 5' RACE reads again and assigns one entry to each CDR3 protein, with no DNA. Recorded for this sample: 140,000 or so distinct CDR3 sequences. Material for sequencing was blood T cells: a sorted CD56 or NKG2C T cell subset, CD4+ or CD8+ T cells, or bulk PBMC T cells (not recorded which). These receptors were obtained from a man between 18 and 29 years old in good health.

This chain joins TRBV28 and TRBJ1-6; no DNA is available, so the TRBD1 call from TCRdb remains unchecked. CDR1 and CDR2 from the germline V gene are MDHEN and SYDVKM. CDR3 length: 16 residues. CDR3 residues: CASSFSGSRGNSPLHF. Full variable domain (rest looked up from reference TRBV28 and TRBJ1-6): DVKVTQSSRYLVKRTGEKVFLECVQDMDHENMFWYRQDPGLGLRLIYFSYDVKMKEKGDIPEGYSVSREKKERFSLILESASTNQTSMYLCASSFSGSRGNSPLHFGNGTRLTVT.

The chain recombines TRBV9 with TRBJ2-7; with no DNA, the TCRdb D assignment of TRBD2 cannot be verified. This CDR3 has 17 residues. Germline CDR1 reads SGDLS; CDR2 reads YYNGEE. CDR3 amino acids: CASSTRLAGAPTHEQYF.

The J gene is TRBJ2-2, the V gene TRBV30. Per germline, CDR1 GTSNPN and CDR2 SVGIG (reference sequence). CDR3 length equals 13 residues. CDR3 protein: CAWSASITGELFF.

The chain links TRBV7-9 to TRBJ2-5; the TCRdb call, TRBD2, lacks DNA for checking. Germline CDR1 and CDR2: SEHNR and FQNEAQ (reference sequence). The CDR3 length is 14 residues. The CDR3 reads CASSWTKAQETQYF.

The chain joins TRBV6-1 to TRBJ2-3; the TRBD1 assignment by TCRdb is unverifiable without DNA. This CDR3 is 14 amino acids long. Germline V gene data show CDR1 as MNHNS and CDR2 as SASEGT. The CDR3 spells CASTPFAGTDTQYF.

V usage is TRBV5-6 and J usage is TRBJ1-1. The CDR3 covers 14 residues. Per the germline V gene, CDR1 is SGHDT and CDR2 is YYEEEE. The CDR3 spells CASSFKAMNTEAFF.

This chain connects TRBV5-1 to TRBJ1-4; TCRdb calls TRBD1, which cannot be checked without DNA. From germline, CDR1 is SGHRS and CDR2 YFSETQ. CDR3 size: 14 residues. Here the CDR3 reads CASSAGQGEEKLFF.

The gene calls are TRBV27 and TRBJ2-5. The CDR3 has 13 residues. The germline gives CDR1 MNHEY, CDR2 SMNVEV (reference sequence). CDR3 residues: CASSLAIQETQYF.

The V gene is TRBV12-3 or TRBV12-4, the J gene TRBJ2-7. The CDR3 has 11 residues. This chain's CDR3 is CASSNSYEQYF.

The chain employs TRBV20-1 and TRBJ2-1; no DNA is available, so the TRBD2 call from TCRdb remains unchecked. The CDR3 sequence is 16 residues long. Germline loops: CDR1 DFQATT, CDR2 SNEGSKA (reference sequence). The CDR3 sequence: CSARDSGRAVYNEQFF.

The gene calls are TRBV30 and TRBJ2-7; TCRdb reports TRBD1, a call that lacks DNA to check it against. The CDR3 is 14 residues long. Per germline, CDR1 GTSNPN and CDR2 SVGIG (reference sequence). The CDR3 loop is CAWSATTGGHEQYF.

The gene calls are TRBV3-1 and TRBJ1-3. There are 13 residues in the CDR3. The germline gives CDR1 LGHDT, CDR2 YNNKEL (reference sequence). The CDR3 spells CASSPIDGNTIYF.

J is TRBJ2-3 and V is TRBV11-1; TCRdb proposes TRBD2, but this gene call is untestable without DNA. The CDR3 length is 18 residues. From germline, CDR1 is SGHAT and CDR2 FQDESV (reference sequence). CDR3 loop: CASTPVLRSGGHTDTQYF.

The chain combines TRBV4-1 with TRBJ2-7. Germline CDR1 and CDR2: MGHRA and YSYEKL. CDR3 length equals 14 residues. The CDR3 loop reads CASSQDEAFYEQYF.

V gene TRBV25-1 combines with J gene TRBJ2-3. CDR3 length: 12 residues. Germline V CDR1 and CDR2: MGHDK, SYGVNS. CDR3 loop: CASSMWGDTQYF.

The rearrangement uses TRBV11-3 and TRBJ2-1; the TRBD1 assignment by TCRdb is unverifiable without DNA. From germline, CDR1 is SGHNT and CDR2 YENEEA. The CDR3 runs 13 residues. CDR3 loop: CASSPLGQGEQFF.

This chain connects TRBV7-6 to TRBJ2-7. The CDR3 is 14 residues long. The germline V gene encodes CDR1 SGHVS and CDR2 FNYEAQ. CDR3 sequence reads: CASSFGQRSYEQYF.

This sequence joins TRBV3-1 and TRBJ2-3; with no DNA, the TCRdb D assignment of TRBD1 cannot be verified. The CDR3 extends over 16 amino acids. From germline, CDR1 is LGHDT and CDR2 YNNKEL (reference sequence). The CDR3 is CASSPRTGLSTDTQYF.

The V call is TRBV7-2, the J call TRBJ2-3; the TRBD1 assignment by TCRdb is unverifiable without DNA. The germline gives CDR1 SGHTA, CDR2 FQGNSA. The CDR3 spans 15 residues. This CDR3 is CASSYRDRGTDTQYF.

CDR3 sequence reads: CASSITGGEQFF. The J gene is TRBJ2-1, the V gene TRBV3-1; TCRdb calls TRBD1, which cannot be checked without DNA. The germline V gene encodes CDR1 LGHDT and CDR2 YNNKEL (reference sequence). The CDR3 spans 12 residues.

The V gene is TRBV7-9, the J gene TRBJ1-1. The CDR3 consists of 11 residues. The germline V gene encodes CDR1 SEHNR and CDR2 FQNEAQ (reference sequence). CDR3 loop: CASSISTEAFF.